The source of this TCR beta chain is a study of CD8 T cells in ankylosing spondylitis. Overall study results and limits: It appeared that ankylosing spondylitis blood was characterized by a TCR beta motif of roughly 8 highly homologous variants.

Turning to this clonotype: What it recognizes is unknown.

A quantitative 5'-RACE method, one with molecular barcodes, was used to make TCR beta libraries. TCRdb processed the 5' RACE reads anew with MiXCR; each CDR3 protein has one entry. The data show 300,000 to 400,000 distinct CDR3 sequences, with approximately 22% seen just once and approximately 14% held by the top ten. V was pared by 1 base and J by 5 bases, with 11 bases between. This CDR3 is built from 15 residues. CDR1 and CDR2 (germline): LGHDT, YNNKEL (reference sequence). The TCR sequence derives from a male donor with ankylosing spondylitis or in good health (not recorded which). V and J are TRBV3-1 and TRBJ2-2; D is ambiguous. Material: blood, either unsorted or a sorted T cell fraction (not recorded which). CDR3 bases: TGTGCCAGCAGCCAAGTGCCCCGATATACCGGGGAGCTGTTTTTT. Translated: CASSQVPRYTGELFF.